The clone carrying this T cell receptor beta chain was picked up a small number of times. As yet, its antigen is unknown. This entry comes from a study of a mutant IDH1 vaccine in newly diagnosed glioma. Study-wide background: In weeks 1, 3, 5, 7, 11, 15, 19 and 23, patients were immunized, eight times in all. Every participant had undergone radiotherapy, temozolomide, or both before, and most underwent both. Vaccine administration was initiated 4-6 weeks following radiotherapy alone, or with temozolomide cycles.

V lost 3 bases to trimming and J lost 1 base, with 3 bases between them. CDR3 size: 12 residues. Germline V CDR1 and CDR2: LNHDA, SQIVND (reference sequence). Time point denoted: week 5, during vaccination. Every vaccination contained 300 ug of the mutant IDH1 20-mer peptide and was paired with topical imiquimod. The repertoire was sequenced with immunoSEQ multiplex PCR; TCRdb's copy has only in-frame clones and lacks some. The table records tens of thousands of clones, about 89% of them present only once. V usage is TRBV19 and J usage is TRBJ1-1; D gene ambiguous. This receptor was taken from a man aged 18 to 29 with glioma. Sequenced here: PBMCs, sampled from a glioma patient whose treatment included an IDH1 peptide vaccine. The CDR3 region is CASSMRNTEAFF. In nucleotides, the CDR3 is TGTGCCAGTAGTATGCGGAACACTGAAGCTTTCTTT.